This T cell receptor beta chain originates from a study of T-cell reconstitution after alpha-beta-depleted transplantation in children. Study-wide findings and caveats: Reports say that about two months after transplant, the alpha-beta T cells came out of several hundred graft clones that had expanded.

V shed 4 bases and J shed 3 bases, with 15 bases lying between them. The CDR3 is made up of 14 amino acids. Germline CDR1 is SQVTM and CDR2 is ANQGSEA. This clonotype was counted between two and nine times. Its specificity is unknown. Researchers prepared the TCRbeta library using unique molecular identifiers, the study reports. MiXCR, applied by TCRdb to the PCR reads, yields one record per CDR3 protein. Among 500,000 to 750,000 distinct CDR3 sequences listed, 10% to 15% were seen once. The receptor was isolated from a male patient younger than 18 who had a stem cell transplant for acute myeloid leukemia, so the T cells may come from the graft donor. The specimen was PBMCs, mostly from graft donor cells, collected 360 days after TCRalphabeta/CD19-depleted stem cell transplant. The rearrangement links TRBV29-1 to TRBJ1-1; TRBD1 might be the D (5 bases). The DNA of the CDR3 is TGCAGCGTTGCCTGGGGGAGGGTGGACACTGAAGCTTTCTTT. As protein: CSVAWGRVDTEAFF.